This T cell receptor (beta chain) was sequenced in a study of tumor-infiltrating lymphocytes in primary liver carcinoma (dated by TCRdb to the late 2010s). Study-wide context: Surgical resection was performed in China between 2015 and March 2016 on about five patients with histopathologically diagnosed primary liver carcinoma. A total of about 35 specimens from 5 patients, comprising some 25 tumor regions, 5 adjacent noncancerous liver tissues and 5 peripheral blood samples, were covered by TCRbeta repertoire sequencing. Each sample produced roughly 3.5 to 7.13 million productive TCRbeta reads, and read depth showed no significant difference between tissue types. Across five regions of each liver tumor, along with adjacent normal tissue and blood, the study brought together TCRbeta repertoire sequencing, expression microarrays and whole-exome sequencing. The tumors of the five patients were staged as T1-T3 N0M0, with maximum diameters ranging from roughly 4 to 10 cm. Of the five patients (three men and two women, aged 30 to 69 years), four had hepatocellular carcinoma and one had combined HCC and intrahepatic cholangiocarcinoma. Reproducibility between technical replicate repertoires was high, with correlation coefficients above 0.95 and mean shared-clone rates roughly 0.87. Beyond this particular receptor, the publication reports: Because the samples were bulk and unsorted, CD4+ and CD8+ T cell repertoires could not be compared. Repertoire overlap was higher between tumor regions (mean roughly 36%) than tumor-adjacent (around 17%) or tumor-blood (14%) pairs, consistent with antigen-driven expansion. The study included only five patients, and the authors note findings should be validated in a larger study. Only the TCR beta chain was sequenced, so true repertoire diversity is likely underestimated because unpaired alpha chains were not captured. A significantly larger repertoire fraction was made up by the top 250 clones in tumors than in blood (p = 0.039).

The germline V and J ends show losses of 0 bases and 6 bases respectively, and no gene match explains 6 bases of the junction. The CDR3 covers 15 residues, taking in both the cysteine and the phenylalanine. Only the CDR3 region is kept as DNA, spanning 45 bases read in frame from base 1. CDR1 and CDR2, looked up from the germline V gene, are SGHRS and YFSETQ. A few counts support this clonotype. Its antigen is not yet known. Qualities for individual bases were not recorded, and no much larger clone is one base off. A constant-region primer and ProtoScript II reverse transcriptase were used to reverse-transcribe TCRbeta-specific cDNA from 500 ng total RNA. Construction of the TCRbeta libraries relied on three nested rounds of multiplex PCR, following a slightly modified ARM-PCR procedure. The first two PCR rounds used multiplex TRBV1-TRBV30 forward primers with a Cbeta reverse primer, each for roughly 11 cycles. Sample barcodes and Illumina adapters were attached in a final 25-cycle PCR using Deep VentR polymerase. Before sequencing, amplicons between 200 and 500 bp were purified from gel using a QIAquick gel extraction kit. TCRbeta amplicons were sequenced on an Illumina HiSeq 2500 with 250-bp paired-end reads. The source study handled its data this way. Quality trimming of reads was performed with Trimmomatic v0.33, and paired reads were merged with FLASH v1.2.11 so that full CDR3 sequences could be recovered. V, D and J germline segments were assigned to the rearranged TCRbeta sequences using MiGEC v1.2.1b. Clonotype statistics, along with Shannon-Wiener diversity indices, were calculated using VDJtools v1.0.0. To cut down on sampling bias, every analysis after diversity analysis relied on just the 250 most abundant clonotypes from each sample. TCRdb reprocessing: public reads trimmed at Q25 with fastp, clones called with MiXCR, in-frame beta chains kept. For every CDR3 protein sequence, its rows merge into one entry that carries the most common genes and DNA. The V and J calls and clone size are TCRdb's, not the authors'. The sample has 180,000 or so distinct CDR3 sequences on record, 50% to 75% of them singletons. Around 68% of the sample belongs to the ten largest clones.

TRIzol reagent was used to extract blood RNA from unsorted whole blood, while the DNeasy Blood & Tissue kit provided the germline DNA. Chronic HBV infection was present in the patients, and the patients were treatment-naive at sampling. Around 4 milliliters of peripheral blood were collected into K2EDTA tubes before surgery. Source material: peripheral blood. The sequence came from a man aged 35 to 55 with primary liver carcinoma and hepatitis B virus infection. The chain joins TRBV5-1 to TRBJ2-7; 10 middle bases align to TRBD1. The DNA is as follows: TGCGCCAGCAGCTTGGGGGACAGGGGTACCTCCGAGCAGTACTTC. This encodes CASSLGDRGTSEQYF.